This record looks at one TCR beta chain sequence and its context. The antigen is not known. This CDR3 is built from 15 residues. In germline, CDR1 is MNHEY, CDR2 SVGAGI. Unmatched junction bases numbered 12, after V lost 5 bases and J lost 6 bases. This record comes from a study of cytomegalovirus exposure and HLA in healthy donors. Whole-study results and caveats: Only CMV serostatus was available as immune exposure information. It was likely that a cluster of highly shared sequence variants was a sequencing artifact.

Primers included in the PCR were 60 Vbeta and 13 Jbeta primers. Sequencing used immunoSEQ multiplex PCR; TCRdb keeps in-frame clones, though not all of them. The data contain 60,000 to 70,000 clones, about 75% of them singletons. Sequencing used PBMCs. The origin of this receptor is a woman aged 35 to 49 in good health and CMV-seropositive. The chain recombines TRBV6-5 with TRBJ1-1; 7 bases agree with TRBD1. The DNA of the CDR3 is TGTGCCAGCAGTCAAACTCCGGGGACAGCGTCTGAAGCTTTCTTT. Translating it yields CASSQTPGTASEAFF.